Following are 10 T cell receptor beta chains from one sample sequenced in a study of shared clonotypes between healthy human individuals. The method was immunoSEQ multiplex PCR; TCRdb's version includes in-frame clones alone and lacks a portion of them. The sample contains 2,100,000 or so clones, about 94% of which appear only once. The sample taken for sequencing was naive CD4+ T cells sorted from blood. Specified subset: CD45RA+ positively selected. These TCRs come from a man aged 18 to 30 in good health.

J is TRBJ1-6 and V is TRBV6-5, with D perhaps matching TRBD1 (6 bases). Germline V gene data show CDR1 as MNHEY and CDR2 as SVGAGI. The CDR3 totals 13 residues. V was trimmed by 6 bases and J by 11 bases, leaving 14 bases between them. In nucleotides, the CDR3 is TGTGCCAGCAGGGCCGGGGGGCCGGCACCCCTCCACTTT. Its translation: CASRAGGPAPLHF.

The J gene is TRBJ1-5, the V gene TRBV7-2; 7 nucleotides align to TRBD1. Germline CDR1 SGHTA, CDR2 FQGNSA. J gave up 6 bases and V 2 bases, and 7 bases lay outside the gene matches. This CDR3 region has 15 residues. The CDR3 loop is CASSLRQGGGQPQHF. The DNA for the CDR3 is TGTGCCAGCAGCTTACGACAGGGAGGAGGTCAGCCCCAGCATTTT. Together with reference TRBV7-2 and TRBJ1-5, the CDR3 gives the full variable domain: GAGVSQSPSNKVTEKGKDVELRCDPISGHTALYWYRQSLGQGLEFLIYFQGNSAPDKSGLPSDRFSAERTGGSVSTLTIQRTQQEDSAVYLCASSLRQGGGQPQHFGDGTRLSIL.

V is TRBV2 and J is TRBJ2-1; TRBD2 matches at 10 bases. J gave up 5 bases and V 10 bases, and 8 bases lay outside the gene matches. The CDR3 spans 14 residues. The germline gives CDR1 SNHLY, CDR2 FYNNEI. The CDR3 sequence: CATRFGTSDNEQFF. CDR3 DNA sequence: TGTGCCACCCGATTCGGGACTAGCGACAATGAGCAGTTCTTC.

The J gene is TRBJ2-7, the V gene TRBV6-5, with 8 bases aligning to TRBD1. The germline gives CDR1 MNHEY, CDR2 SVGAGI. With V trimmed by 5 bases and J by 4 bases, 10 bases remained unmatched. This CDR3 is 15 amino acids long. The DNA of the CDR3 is TGTGCCAGCAGTACCCCCAGGGGGCGAGTTTACGAGCAGTACTTC. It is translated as CASSTPRGRVYEQYF.

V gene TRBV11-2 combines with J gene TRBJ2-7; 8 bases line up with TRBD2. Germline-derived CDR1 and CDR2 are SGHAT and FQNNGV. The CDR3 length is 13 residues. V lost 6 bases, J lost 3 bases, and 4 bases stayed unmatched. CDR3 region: CASRASGLYEQYF. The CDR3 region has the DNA TGTGCCAGCAGAGCTAGCGGGCTCTACGAGCAGTACTTC. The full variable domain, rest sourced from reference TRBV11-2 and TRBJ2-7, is EAGVAQSPRYKIIEKRQSVAFWCNPISGHATLYWYQQILGQGPKLLIQFQNNGVVDDSQLPKDRFSAERLKGVDSTLKIQPAKLEDSAVYLCASRASGLYEQYFGPGTRLTVT.

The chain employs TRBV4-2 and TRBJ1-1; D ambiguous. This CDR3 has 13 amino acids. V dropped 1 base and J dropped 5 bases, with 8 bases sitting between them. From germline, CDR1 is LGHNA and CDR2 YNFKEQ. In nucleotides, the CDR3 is TGTGCCAGCAGCCAAGGGCTAATGACTGAAGCTTTCTTT. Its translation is CASSQGLMTEAFF.

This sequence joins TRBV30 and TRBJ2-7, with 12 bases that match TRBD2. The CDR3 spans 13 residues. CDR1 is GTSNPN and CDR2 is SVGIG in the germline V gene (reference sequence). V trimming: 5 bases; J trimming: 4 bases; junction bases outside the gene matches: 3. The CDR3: CAWGLAGPYEQYF. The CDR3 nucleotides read TGTGCCTGGGGACTAGCGGGACCTTACGAGCAGTACTTC.

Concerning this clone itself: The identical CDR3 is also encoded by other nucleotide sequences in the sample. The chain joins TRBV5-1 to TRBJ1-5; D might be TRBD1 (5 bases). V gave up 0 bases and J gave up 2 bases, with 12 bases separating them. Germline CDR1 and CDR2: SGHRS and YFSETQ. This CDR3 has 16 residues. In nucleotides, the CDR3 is TGCGCCAGCAGCTTGGAGGGTAGGGGCGGCAATCAGCCCCAGCATTTT. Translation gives CASSLEGRGGNQPQHF.

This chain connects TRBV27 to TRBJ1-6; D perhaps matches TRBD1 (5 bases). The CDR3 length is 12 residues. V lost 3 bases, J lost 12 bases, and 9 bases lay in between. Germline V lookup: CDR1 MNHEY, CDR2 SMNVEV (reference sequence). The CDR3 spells CASSFRGGPLHF. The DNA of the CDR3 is TGTGCCAGCAGTTTCCGGGGGGGACCCCTCCACTTT.

This chain's CDR3 is CASSRIAGVVQETQYF. The CDR3 DNA reads TGTGCCAGCAGTCGTATCGCGGGGGTCGTACAAGAGACCCAGTACTTC. The chain combines TRBV7-2 with TRBJ2-5, with 7 bases lining up with TRBD2. Germline-derived CDR1 and CDR2 are SGHTA and FQGNSA. The CDR3 totals 16 residues. J lost 2 bases, V lost 6 bases, and 12 bases had no gene match.